Following are 6 T cell receptor beta chains from one sample sequenced in a study of shared clonotypes between healthy human individuals. Sequencing used immunoSEQ multiplex PCR; TCRdb keeps in-frame clones, though not all of them. The sample lists roughly 700,000 clones, around two thirds occurring once. The sample taken for sequencing was memory CD4+ T cells sorted from blood. Subset given: CD45RA-negative fraction. The origin of the receptors is a woman aged 30 to 39 in good health.

Turning to this clone: Mismatch with germline at one junction end may stem from a read error. The rearrangement joins TRBV10-2 to TRBJ2-7; no clear D. The CDR3 totals 12 residues. Per germline, CDR1 WSHSY and CDR2 SAAADI. The CDR3 region has the DNA TGCGCCAGCAGGGAGTACGGCAACGAGCAGTACTTC. Translating gives CASREYGNEQYF.

At least ten counts were recorded for this clone. The chain combines TRBV28 with TRBJ2-2; D might be TRBD1 (6 bases). The CDR3 covers 16 residues. The germline V gene has CDR1 MDHEN and CDR2 SYDVKM. Trimming pared 4 bases from V and 0 bases from J, leaving 12 bases between. CDR3 residues: CASSSTGLTNTGELFF. The CDR3 DNA reads TGTGCCAGCAGTTCGACAGGCCTCACGAACACCGGGGAGCTGTTTTTT.

This sequence joins TRBV5-8 and TRBJ2-7; 9 positions match TRBD1. Germline lookup yields CDR1 SGHTS and CDR2 YDEGEE. The V gene end was trimmed by 4 bases and the J gene end by 2 bases; junction bases not matched to a gene: 10. The CDR3 sequence is 16 residues long. The CDR3 sequence is CASSRRIGTGTYEQYF. CDR3 nucleotides: TGTGCCAGCAGCCGCCGGATTGGGACAGGGACCTACGAGCAGTACTTC.

This clone has only a few counts. This chain connects TRBV29-1 to TRBJ1-1; D remains ambiguous. V lost 7 bases and J lost 12, with 12 bases in between. The CDR3 is 9 amino acids. Germline loops: CDR1 SQVTM, CDR2 ANQGSEA. The CDR3 loop is CSAGRGSFF. The CDR3, as DNA: TGCAGCGCTGGTCGGGGATCTTTCTTT.

This clone showed up just a few times. The genes are TRBV28 and TRBJ1-2; 10 nucleotides match TRBD1. CDR1 is MDHEN, CDR2 SYDVKM, per germline. Trimming at V came to 5 bases and at J to 7 bases, leaving 1 base not matched to a gene. The CDR3 length is 12 residues. The CDR3 here is CASSRQGAGYTF. As DNA, the CDR3 is TGTGCCAGCAGTCGACAGGGGGCTGGCTACACCTTC.

V gene TRBV7-8 combines with J gene TRBJ1-5, with TRBD1 as a possible D gene (5 bases). Germline V gene lookup returns CDR1 SGHVS and CDR2 FQNEAQ. V lost 2 bases, J lost 9 bases, and 23 bases lay in between. The CDR3 runs to 17 residues. CDR3 sequence: CASSLRPDTSDLRPQHF. The CDR3 DNA follows: TGTGCCAGCAGCTTACGTCCGGACACTTCAGATTTGCGGCCCCAGCATTTT.